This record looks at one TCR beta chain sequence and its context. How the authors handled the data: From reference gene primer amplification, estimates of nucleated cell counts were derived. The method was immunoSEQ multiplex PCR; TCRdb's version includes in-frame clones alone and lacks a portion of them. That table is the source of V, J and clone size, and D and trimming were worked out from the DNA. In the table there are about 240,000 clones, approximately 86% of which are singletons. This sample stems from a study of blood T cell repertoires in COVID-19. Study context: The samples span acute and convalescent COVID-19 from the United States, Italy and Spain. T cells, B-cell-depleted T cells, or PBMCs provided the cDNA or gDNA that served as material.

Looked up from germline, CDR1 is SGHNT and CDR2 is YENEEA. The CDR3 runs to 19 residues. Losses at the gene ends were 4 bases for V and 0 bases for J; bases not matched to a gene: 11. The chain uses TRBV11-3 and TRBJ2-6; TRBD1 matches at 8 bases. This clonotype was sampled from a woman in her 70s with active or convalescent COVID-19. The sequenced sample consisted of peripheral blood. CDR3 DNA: TGTGCCAGCAGCTCACCGGGACAGGTATGTGACTCTGGGGCCAACGTCCTGACTTTC. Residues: CASSSPGQVCDSGANVLTF.